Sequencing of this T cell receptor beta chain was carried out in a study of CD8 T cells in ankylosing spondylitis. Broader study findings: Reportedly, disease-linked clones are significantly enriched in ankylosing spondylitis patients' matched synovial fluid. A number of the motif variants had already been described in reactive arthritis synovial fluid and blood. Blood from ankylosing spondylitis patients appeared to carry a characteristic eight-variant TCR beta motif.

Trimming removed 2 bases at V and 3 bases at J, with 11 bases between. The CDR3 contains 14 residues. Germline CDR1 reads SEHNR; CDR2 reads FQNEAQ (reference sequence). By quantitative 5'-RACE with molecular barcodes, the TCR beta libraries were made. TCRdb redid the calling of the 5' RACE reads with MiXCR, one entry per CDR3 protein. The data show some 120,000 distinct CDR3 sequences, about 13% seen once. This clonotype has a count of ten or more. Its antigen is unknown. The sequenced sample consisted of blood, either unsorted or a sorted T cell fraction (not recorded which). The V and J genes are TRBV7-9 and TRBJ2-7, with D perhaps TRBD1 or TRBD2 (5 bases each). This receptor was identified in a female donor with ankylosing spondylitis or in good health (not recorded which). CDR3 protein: CASSLSGTGYEQYF. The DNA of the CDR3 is TGTGCCAGCAGCTTATCCGGGACGGGCTACGAGCAGTACTTC.